This TCR beta chain was identified in a study of T-cell memory formation after mild COVID-19. Across the study: TCR clusters mostly belonged to single donors. The study's findings and limits: CD4+ contracting clones were found mainly in CM and EM, and CD8+ ones in EMRA. Pre-infection memory carried some responding clones, suggesting that cross-reactive memory joined. Day 15 to 85 contracting clones showed balanced CD4/CD8; later expanders leaned CD4+.

The sample holds a few counts of this clonotype. The antigen is unknown. From the 5' RACE reads, TCRdb called clonotypes with MiXCR, one entry per CDR3 protein. The data show 540,000 or so distinct CDR3 sequences, roughly 20% seen once. The germline V gene has CDR1 DFQATT and CDR2 SNEGSKA (reference sequence). After removal of 3 bases from V and 4 bases from J, the junction contained 14 bases not matched to a gene. The CDR3 is 18 amino acids. The chain combines TRBV20-1 with TRBJ2-6, with 8 bases that match TRBD2. The source of this sequence is an adult woman who had mild COVID-19 (a few samples of this study predate the infection). Cell type and time point are not known. Sequencing input: PBMCs or a T cell subset sorted from them (not recorded which). CDR3 amino acids: CSASAGLGLSAGANVLTF. The DNA for the CDR3 is TGCAGTGCTAGTGCGGGACTAGGTCTGTCAGCCGGGGCCAACGTCCTGACTTTC.